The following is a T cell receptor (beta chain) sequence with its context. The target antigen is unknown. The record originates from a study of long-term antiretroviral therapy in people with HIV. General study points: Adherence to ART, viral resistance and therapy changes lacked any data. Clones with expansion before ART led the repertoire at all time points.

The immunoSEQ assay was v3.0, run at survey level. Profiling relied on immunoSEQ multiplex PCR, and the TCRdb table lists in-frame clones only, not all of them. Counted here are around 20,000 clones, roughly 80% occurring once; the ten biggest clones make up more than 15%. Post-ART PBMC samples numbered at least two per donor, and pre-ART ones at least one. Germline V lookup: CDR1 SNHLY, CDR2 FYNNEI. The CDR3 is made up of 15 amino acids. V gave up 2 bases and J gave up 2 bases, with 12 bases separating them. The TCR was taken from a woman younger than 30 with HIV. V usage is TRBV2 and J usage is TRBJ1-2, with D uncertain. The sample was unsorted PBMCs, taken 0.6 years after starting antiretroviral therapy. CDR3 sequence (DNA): TGTGCCAGCAGTGAACTAAGACGGGCGAACTATGGCTACACCTTC. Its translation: CASSELRRANYGYTF.